This TCR beta chain was identified during a study of response to subunit inactivated influenza vaccine. TCRdb reprocessed the RT-PCR reads with MiXCR, giving one entry per CDR3 protein. The data show approximately 500,000 distinct CDR3 sequences, with 20% to 25% seen just once and 2.5% to 3.5% held by the top ten. In addition, the sample was reused for a study of T cells expressing NK-cell markers. That study adds: The authors generated TCR beta cDNA through 5'RACE template switching with UMIs. One of the eight sequenced donors was seronegative, whereas the other seven were HCMV-seropositive. Also leading the CD3+CD56-NKG2C+ fraction in a handful of donors were these clonotypes.

This clonotype originated in a man aged 45-65 years who received an inactivated influenza vaccine. Here the sequenced sample was CD4+ T cells sorted from PBMCs, taken roughly 12 days after vaccination.

The CDR3 coding sequence is TGCAGCGTTGAACTAAGACAGGCCAATGAGCAGTTCTTC. Translating gives CSVELRQANEQFF. The rearrangement joins TRBV29-1 to TRBJ2-1; D may be TRBD1 (6 bases). Trimming stripped 2 bases from V and 6 bases from J, with 11 bases between. The CDR3 has 13 amino acids. Germline CDR1 reads SQVTM; CDR2 reads ANQGSEA.